This T cell receptor beta chain was sequenced in a study of blood T cell repertoires in COVID-19. Study summary: Donors in the United States, Italy and Spain gave samples during acute or convalescent COVID-19. PBMCs, B-cell-depleted T cells, or T cells were the source of the cDNA or gDNA that made up the material.

As handled by the study authors: It was from reference gene primer amplification that nucleated cell counts were estimated. Sequencing was performed with immunoSEQ multiplex PCR; in TCRdb, only in-frame clones are kept and a portion is missing. The DNA was the basis for D and trimming; V, J and clone size are from that table. The data show around 130,000 clones, 84% seen once. V was clipped by 10 bases and J by 8 bases; unmatched bases: 8. The germline gives CDR1 LNHDA, CDR2 SQIVND (reference sequence). This CDR3 spans 13 amino acids. The TCR sequence derives from a woman aged 50 to 60 with acute COVID-19. The J gene is TRBJ2-1, the V gene TRBV19, with 10 bases aligning to TRBD2. The sequenced material came from PBMCs or T cells enriched from blood (not recorded which). The CDR3 region is CATRLAGSDEQFF. CDR3 DNA sequence: TGTGCCACCAGACTAGCGGGTTCTGATGAGCAGTTCTTC.